These T cell receptor beta chains were read from a single sample in a study of blood T cell repertoires in COVID-19. Only in-frame clones appear in the TCRdb table, and some are missing; sequencing was by immunoSEQ multiplex PCR. This table has some 49,000 clones, 81% appearing once. The sample was peripheral blood. The receptors shown here come from a woman older than 75 with COVID-19, enrolled during active disease. Both conserved end residues are part of each CDR3. The D gene is left open where the match is weak. Not every row has a clone size; where given, it reads once, few, many or a size class.

v_call: TRBV6-6
clone_size: .
j_call: TRBJ2-7
d_call: TRBD1
cdr3_nt: TGTGCCAGCCGGGACAGGCCCCGCTCCTACGAGCAGTACTTC
cdr3_aa: CASRDRPRSYEQYF

v_call: TRBV19
clone_size: .
j_call: TRBJ1-2
d_call: .
cdr3_nt: TGTGCCAGTAGTAGCAGCTTGGAGACGGGCTACACCTTC
cdr3_aa: CASSSSLETGYTF

v_call: TRBV15
clone_size: .
j_call: TRBJ2-2
d_call: TRBD1
cdr3_nt: TGTGCCACCAGGCCGGGACAGTACACCGGGGAGCTGTTTTTT
cdr3_aa: CATRPGQYTGELFF

v_call: TRBV6-5
clone_size: .
j_call: TRBJ2-1
d_call: TRBD2
cdr3_nt: TGTGCCAGCAGTTTCCAAGCGGGAATCTACAATGAGCAGTTCTTC
cdr3_aa: CASSFQAGIYNEQFF

v_call: TRBV28
clone_size: .
j_call: TRBJ2-3
d_call: TRBD2
cdr3_nt: TGTGCCAGTGGGGGGACTAGCGGAAGCACAGATACGCAGTATTTT
cdr3_aa: CASGGTSGSTDTQYF

v_call: TRBV5-4
clone_size: few
j_call: TRBJ2-7
d_call: .
cdr3_nt: TGTGCCAGCAGCTTGGGGGGGGTAGGGGCCTACGAGCAGTACTTC
cdr3_aa: CASSLGGVGAYEQYF

v_call: TRBV5-1
clone_size: few
j_call: TRBJ1-1
d_call: TRBD1
cdr3_nt: TGCGCCAGCACCAGACAGGGGGACGCGAACACTGAAGCTTTCTTT
cdr3_aa: CASTRQGDANTEAFF

v_call: TRBV3-1/TRBV3-2
clone_size: .
j_call: TRBJ2-1
d_call: TRBD2
cdr3_nt: TGTGCCAGCAGCCGACAGATAGCGGGAGGGCCAAATGAGCAGTTCTTC
cdr3_aa: CASSRQIAGGPNEQFF

v_call: TRBV2
clone_size: few
j_call: TRBJ1-2
d_call: .
cdr3_nt: TGTGCCAGCATAGGAAGGGACACCTCTAACTATGGCTACACCTTC
cdr3_aa: CASIGRDTSNYGYTF

v_call: TRBV7-8
clone_size: .
j_call: TRBJ1-1
d_call: .
cdr3_nt: TGTGCCAGCAGCCTTAGACAGGCTGAAGCTTTCTTT
cdr3_aa: CASSLRQAEAFF

v_call: TRBV30
clone_size: few
j_call: TRBJ2-3
d_call: .
cdr3_nt: TGTGCCTGGGCGACACTTACTAGCACAGATACGCAGTATTTT
cdr3_aa: CAWATLTSTDTQYF

v_call: TRBV2
clone_size: .
j_call: TRBJ2-1
d_call: TRBD1
cdr3_nt: TGTGCCAGCAGTGAGACCCGGGACAGGGGTCTCTTC
cdr3_aa: CASSETRDRGLF

v_call: TRBV27
clone_size: few
j_call: TRBJ1-1
d_call: .
cdr3_nt: TGTGCCAGCACCTTGGCTGGGGGCGGTGAAGCTTTCTTT
cdr3_aa: CASTLAGGGEAFF

v_call: TRBV6-5
clone_size: once
j_call: TRBJ2-1
d_call: TRBD1
cdr3_nt: TGTGCCAGCAGTTGGGGACAGGGTGTCTACAATGAGCAGTTCTTC
cdr3_aa: CASSWGQGVYNEQFF

v_call: TRBV19
clone_size: few
j_call: TRBJ2-1
d_call: TRBD2
cdr3_nt: TGTGCCAGTAGAGATATAGCGGGAGTCTACAATGAGCAGTTCTTC
cdr3_aa: CASRDIAGVYNEQFF

v_call: TRBV19
clone_size: once
j_call: TRBJ2-7
d_call: .
cdr3_nt: TGTGCCAGTACCTATTCTACGGGGAGCTCCTACGAGCAGTACTTC
cdr3_aa: CASTYSTGSSYEQYF

v_call: TRBV3-1/TRBV3-2
clone_size: .
j_call: TRBJ2-3
d_call: TRBD2
cdr3_nt: TGTGCCAGCAGCCAAGATGTTTTGGCGGGAGGGTCTGGAGGCACAGATACGCAGTATTTT
cdr3_aa: CASSQDVLAGGSGGTDTQYF

v_call: TRBV9
clone_size: .
j_call: TRBJ2-2
d_call: TRBD2
cdr3_nt: TGTGCCAGCAGCGTAGGTGGTTCGGGAGGCACCGGGGAGCTGTTTTTT
cdr3_aa: CASSVGGSGGTGELFF

v_call: TRBV7-8
clone_size: .
j_call: TRBJ2-1
d_call: .
cdr3_nt: TGTGCCAGCAGCGTGAGCGGAAACTCCTACAATGAGCAGTTCTTC
cdr3_aa: CASSVSGNSYNEQFF

v_call: TRBV6-1
clone_size: once
j_call: TRBJ1-2
d_call: .
cdr3_nt: TGTGCCAGCAGTTCTGGGAGACCAGCTAACTATGGCTACACCTTC
cdr3_aa: CASSSGRPANYGYTF

v_call: TRBV3-1/TRBV3-2
clone_size: .
j_call: TRBJ2-7
d_call: .
cdr3_nt: TGTGCCAGCAGCCAAGCCTTGAGCTCCTACGAGCAGTACTTC
cdr3_aa: CASSQALSSYEQYF

v_call: TRBV12-5
clone_size: .
j_call: TRBJ2-5
d_call: .
cdr3_nt: TGTGCTAGTGGTTTCGGGGAACGAGAGACCCAGTACTTC
cdr3_aa: CASGFGERETQYF

v_call: TRBV28
clone_size: .
j_call: TRBJ1-2
d_call: .
cdr3_nt: TGTGCCAGCAGTTCTACAGGGTACGGCTACACCTTC
cdr3_aa: CASSSTGYGYTF

v_call: TRBV5-1
clone_size: .
j_call: TRBJ2-7
d_call: TRBD2
cdr3_nt: TGCGCCAGCAGCAAGGCGGGAGTGTCCTCCTACGAGCAGTACTTC
cdr3_aa: CASSKAGVSSYEQYF

v_call: TRBV7-9
clone_size: .
j_call: TRBJ2-1
d_call: TRBD2
cdr3_nt: TGTGCCAGCAGCCCAGGACTAGCGGGAGGTCAGAATGAGCAGTTCTTC
cdr3_aa: CASSPGLAGGQNEQFF

v_call: TRBV7-3
clone_size: .
j_call: TRBJ2-7
d_call: TRBD2
cdr3_nt: TGTGCCAGCAGCTTAACGCCTAGCGGGAGGGGTGGTCCCTACGAGCAGTACTTC
cdr3_aa: CASSLTPSGRGGPYEQYF